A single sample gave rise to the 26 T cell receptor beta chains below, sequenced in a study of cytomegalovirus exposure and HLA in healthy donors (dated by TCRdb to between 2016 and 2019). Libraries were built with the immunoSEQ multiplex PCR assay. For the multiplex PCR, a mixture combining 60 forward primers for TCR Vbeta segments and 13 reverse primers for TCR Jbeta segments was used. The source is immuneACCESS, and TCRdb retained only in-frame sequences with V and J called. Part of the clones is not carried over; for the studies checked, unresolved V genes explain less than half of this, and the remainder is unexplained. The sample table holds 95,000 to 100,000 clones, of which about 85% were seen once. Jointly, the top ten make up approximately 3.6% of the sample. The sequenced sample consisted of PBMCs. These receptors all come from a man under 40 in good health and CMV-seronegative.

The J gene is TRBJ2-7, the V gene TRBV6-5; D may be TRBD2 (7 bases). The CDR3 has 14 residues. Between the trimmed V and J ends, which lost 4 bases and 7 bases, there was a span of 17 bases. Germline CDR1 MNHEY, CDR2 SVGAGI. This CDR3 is CASSSGGGAREQYF. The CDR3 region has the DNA TGTGCCAGCAGTTCTGGAGGGGGGGCCAGGGAGCAGTACTTC.

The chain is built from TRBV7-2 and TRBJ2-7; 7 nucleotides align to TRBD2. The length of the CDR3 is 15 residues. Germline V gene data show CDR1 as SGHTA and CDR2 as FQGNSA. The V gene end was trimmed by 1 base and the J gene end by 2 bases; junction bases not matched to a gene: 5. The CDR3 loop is CASSLDGTNAYEQYF. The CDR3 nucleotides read TGTGCCAGCAGCTTAGACGGGACTAACGCCTACGAGCAGTACTTC.

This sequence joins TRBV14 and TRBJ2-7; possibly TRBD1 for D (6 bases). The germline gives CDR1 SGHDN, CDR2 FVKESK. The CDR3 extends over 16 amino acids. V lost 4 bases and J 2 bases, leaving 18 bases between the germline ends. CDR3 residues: CASSRGLQGITYEQYF. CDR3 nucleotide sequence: TGTGCCAGCAGCCGAGGCCTACAGGGCATTACCTACGAGCAGTACTTC.

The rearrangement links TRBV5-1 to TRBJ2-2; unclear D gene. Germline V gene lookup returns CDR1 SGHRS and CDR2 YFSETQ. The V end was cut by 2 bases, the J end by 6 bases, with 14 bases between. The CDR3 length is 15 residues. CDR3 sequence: CASSFGGSLAGELFF. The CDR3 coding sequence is TGCGCCAGCAGCTTTGGCGGATCGTTGGCCGGGGAGCTGTTTTTT.

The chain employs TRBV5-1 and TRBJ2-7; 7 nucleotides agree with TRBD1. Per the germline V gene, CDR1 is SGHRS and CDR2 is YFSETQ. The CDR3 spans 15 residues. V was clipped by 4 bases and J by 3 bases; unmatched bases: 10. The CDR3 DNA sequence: TGCGCCAGCAGCAGTGACCGGACAGGCCTCTACGAGCAGTACTTC. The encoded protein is CASSSDRTGLYEQYF.

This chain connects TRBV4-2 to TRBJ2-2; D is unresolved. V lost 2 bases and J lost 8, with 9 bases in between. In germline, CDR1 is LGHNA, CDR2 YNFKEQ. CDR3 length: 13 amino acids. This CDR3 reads CASSQITEGELFF. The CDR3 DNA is TGTGCCAGCAGCCAAATTACAGAGGGGGAGCTGTTTTTT.

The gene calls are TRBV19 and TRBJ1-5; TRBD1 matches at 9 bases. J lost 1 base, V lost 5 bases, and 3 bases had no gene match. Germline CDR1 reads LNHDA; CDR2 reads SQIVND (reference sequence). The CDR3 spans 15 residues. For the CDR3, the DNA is TGTGCCAGTAGTGTGGACAGGGGCAGCAATCAGCCCCAGCATTTT. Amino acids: CASSVDRGSNQPQHF. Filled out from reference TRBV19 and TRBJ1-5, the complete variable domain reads DGGITQSPKYLFRKEGQNVTLSCEQNLNHDAMYWYRQDPGQGLRLIYYSQIVNDFQKGDIAEGYSVSREKKESFPLTVTSAQKNPTAFYLCASSVDRGSNQPQHFGDGTRLSIL.

CDR3 coding DNA: TGTGCCAGCAGCCCCCGAGGGGGCCCTTTTTACGAGCAGTACTTC. Amino acids: CASSPRGGPFYEQYF. The J gene is TRBJ2-7, the V gene TRBV11-2, with 7 nucleotides matching TRBD1. Germline CDR1 and CDR2: SGHAT and FQNNGV. The ends lost 5 bases at V and 4 bases at J; junction bases unmatched: 11. This CDR3 spans 15 amino acids. Combining the CDR3 with reference TRBV11-2 and TRBJ2-7 gives the whole variable domain EAGVAQSPRYKIIEKRQSVAFWCNPISGHATLYWYQQILGQGPKLLIQFQNNGVVDDSQLPKDRFSAERLKGVDSTLKIQPAKLEDSAVYLCASSPRGGPFYEQYFGPGTRLTVT.

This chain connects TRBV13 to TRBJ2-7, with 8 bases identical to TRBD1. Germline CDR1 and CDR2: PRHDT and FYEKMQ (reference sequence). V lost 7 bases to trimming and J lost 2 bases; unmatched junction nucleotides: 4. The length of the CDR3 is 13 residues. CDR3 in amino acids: CASNRQGTYEQYF. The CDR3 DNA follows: TGTGCCAGCAACCGACAGGGGACCTACGAGCAGTACTTC. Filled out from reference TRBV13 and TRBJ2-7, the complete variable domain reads AAGVIQSPRHLIKEKRETATLKCYPIPRHDTVYWYQQGPGQDPQFLISFYEKMQSDKGSIPDRFSAQQFSDYHSELNMSSLELGDSALYFCASNRQGTYEQYFGPGTRLTVT.

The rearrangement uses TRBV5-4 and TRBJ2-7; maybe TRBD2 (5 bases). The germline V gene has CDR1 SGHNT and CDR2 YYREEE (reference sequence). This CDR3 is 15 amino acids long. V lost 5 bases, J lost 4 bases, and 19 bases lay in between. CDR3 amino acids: CASSPSTGYDYEQYF. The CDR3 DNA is TGTGCCAGCAGTCCAAGTACGGGGTATGATTACGAGCAGTACTTC.

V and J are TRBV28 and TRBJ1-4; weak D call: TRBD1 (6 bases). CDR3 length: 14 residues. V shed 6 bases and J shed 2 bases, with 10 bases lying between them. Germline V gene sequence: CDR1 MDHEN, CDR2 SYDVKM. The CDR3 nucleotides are TGTGCCAGCAGGTCAGGGGTGACTAATGAAAAACTGTTTTTT. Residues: CASRSGVTNEKLFF. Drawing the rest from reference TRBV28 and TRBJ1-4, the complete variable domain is DVKVTQSSRYLVKRTGEKVFLECVQDMDHENMFWYRQDPGLGLRLIYFSYDVKMKEKGDIPEGYSVSREKKERFSLILESASTNQTSMYLCASRSGVTNEKLFFGSGTQLSVL.

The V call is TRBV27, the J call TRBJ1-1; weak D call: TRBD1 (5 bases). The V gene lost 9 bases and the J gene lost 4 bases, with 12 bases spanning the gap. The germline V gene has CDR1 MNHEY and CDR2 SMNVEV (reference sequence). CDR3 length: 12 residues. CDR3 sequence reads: CASQGVGTEAFF. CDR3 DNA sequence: TGTGCCAGTCAGGGTGTGGGCACTGAAGCTTTCTTT.

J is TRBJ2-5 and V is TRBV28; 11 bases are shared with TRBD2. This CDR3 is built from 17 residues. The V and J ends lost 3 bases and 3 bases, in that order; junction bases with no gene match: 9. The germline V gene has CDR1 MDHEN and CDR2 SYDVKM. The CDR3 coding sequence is TGTGCCAGCAGTTTGGGGGGTAGCGGGAGGGTCGAAGAGACCCAGTACTTC. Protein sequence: CASSLGGSGRVEETQYF.

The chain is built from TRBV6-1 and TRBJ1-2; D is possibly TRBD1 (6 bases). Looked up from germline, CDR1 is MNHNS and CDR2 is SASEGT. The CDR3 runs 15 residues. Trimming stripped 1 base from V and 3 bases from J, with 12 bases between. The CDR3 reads CASSEGQVVDYGYTF. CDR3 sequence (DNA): TGTGCCAGCAGTGAAGGACAGGTTGTAGACTATGGCTACACCTTC.

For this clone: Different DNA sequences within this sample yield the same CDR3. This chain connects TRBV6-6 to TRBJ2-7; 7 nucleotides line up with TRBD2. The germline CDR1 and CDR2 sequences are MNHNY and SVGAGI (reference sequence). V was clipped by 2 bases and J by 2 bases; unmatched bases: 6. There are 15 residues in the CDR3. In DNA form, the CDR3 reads TGTGCCAGCAGTTACGAGTCTAGCGGCCCCTACGAGCAGTACTTC. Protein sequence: CASSYESSGPYEQYF.

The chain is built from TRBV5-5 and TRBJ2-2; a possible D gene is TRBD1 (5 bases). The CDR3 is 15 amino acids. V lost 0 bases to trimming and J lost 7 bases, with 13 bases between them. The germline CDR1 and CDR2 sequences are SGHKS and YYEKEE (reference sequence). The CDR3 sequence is CASSLAGLYGGELFF. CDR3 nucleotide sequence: TGTGCCAGCAGCTTGGCAGGGCTGTACGGCGGGGAGCTGTTTTTT. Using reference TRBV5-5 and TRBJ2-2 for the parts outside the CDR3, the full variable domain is DAGVTQSPTHLIKTRGQQVTLRCSPISGHKSVSWYQQVLGQGPQFIFQYYEKEERGRGNFPDRFSARQFPNYSSELNVNALLLGDSALYLCASSLAGLYGGELFFGEGSRLTVL.

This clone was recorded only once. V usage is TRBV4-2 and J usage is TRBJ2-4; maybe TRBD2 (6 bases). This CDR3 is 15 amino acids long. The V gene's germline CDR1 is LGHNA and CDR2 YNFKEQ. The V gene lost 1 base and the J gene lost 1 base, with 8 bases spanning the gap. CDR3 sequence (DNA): TGTGCCAGCAGCCAAGGCGGGGAGGCCAAAAACATTCAGTACTTC. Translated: CASSQGGEAKNIQYF.

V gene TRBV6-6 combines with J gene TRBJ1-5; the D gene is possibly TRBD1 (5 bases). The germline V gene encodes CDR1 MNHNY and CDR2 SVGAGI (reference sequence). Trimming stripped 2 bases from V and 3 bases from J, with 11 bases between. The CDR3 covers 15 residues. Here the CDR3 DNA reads TGTGCCAGCAGTTACAACCCGACAGTCAATCAGCCCCAGCATTTT. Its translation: CASSYNPTVNQPQHF.

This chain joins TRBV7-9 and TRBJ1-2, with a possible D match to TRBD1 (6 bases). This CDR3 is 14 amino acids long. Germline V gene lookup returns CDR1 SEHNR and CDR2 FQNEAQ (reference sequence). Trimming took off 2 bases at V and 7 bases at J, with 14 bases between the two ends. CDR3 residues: CASSLQTGHGGYTF. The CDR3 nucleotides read TGTGCCAGCAGCTTACAGACAGGACACGGTGGCTACACCTTC.

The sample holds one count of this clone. The CDR3 protein is CASSPGVSPLHF. CDR3 DNA sequence: TGTGCCAGCAGCCCAGGGGTTTCACCCCTCCACTTT. V gene TRBV7-6 combines with J gene TRBJ1-6, with D tentatively TRBD1 (6 bases). The CDR3 is 12 residues long. V dropped 5 bases and J dropped 9 bases, with 8 bases sitting between them. Germline V gene sequence: CDR1 SGHVS, CDR2 FNYEAQ.

For the CDR3, the DNA is TGTGCCAGCAGCTTGGCCCCGGCAGGGTCATGGGACACTGAAGCTTTCTTT. Amino acid sequence: CASSLAPAGSWDTEAFF. The chain is built from TRBV5-6 and TRBJ1-1; weak D call: TRBD1 (5 bases). V dropped 0 bases and J dropped 3 bases, with 18 bases sitting between them. Germline CDR1 SGHDT, CDR2 YYEEEE. The CDR3 runs 17 residues.

The CDR3 DNA sequence: TGTGCCAGCAGCCAATATCCAAGCCCGAACACCGGGGAGCTGTTTTTT. Translation gives CASSQYPSPNTGELFF. The V and J genes are TRBV16 and TRBJ2-2; D is undetermined. The V and J ends lost 1 base and 0 bases respectively, with 9 bases between them. This CDR3 has 16 amino acids. In germline, CDR1 is KGHSY, CDR2 FQNENV.

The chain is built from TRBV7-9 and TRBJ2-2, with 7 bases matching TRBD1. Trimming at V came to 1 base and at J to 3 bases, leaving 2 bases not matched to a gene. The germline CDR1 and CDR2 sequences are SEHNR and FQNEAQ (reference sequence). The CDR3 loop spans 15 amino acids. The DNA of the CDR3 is TGTGCCAGCAGCTTAGAAGGGGGCCACACCGGGGAGCTGTTTTTT. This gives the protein CASSLEGGHTGELFF.

The CDR3 DNA sequence: TGTGCCATCAGTGAGGATCTCGCGGATAACTATGGCTACACCTTC. Protein: CAISEDLADNYGYTF. This chain links TRBV10-3 with TRBJ1-2; D not resolved. CDR1 is ENHRY and CDR2 is SYGVKD in the germline V gene. V was clipped by 2 bases and J by 1 base, with 11 bases between them. This CDR3 spans 15 amino acids.

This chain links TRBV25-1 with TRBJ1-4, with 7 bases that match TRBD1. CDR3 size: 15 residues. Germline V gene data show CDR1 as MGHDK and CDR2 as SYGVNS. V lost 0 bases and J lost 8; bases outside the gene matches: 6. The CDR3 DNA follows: TGTGCCAGCAGTGAATACCCACAGGGGCGGGAAAAACTGTTTTTT. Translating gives CASSEYPQGREKLFF.

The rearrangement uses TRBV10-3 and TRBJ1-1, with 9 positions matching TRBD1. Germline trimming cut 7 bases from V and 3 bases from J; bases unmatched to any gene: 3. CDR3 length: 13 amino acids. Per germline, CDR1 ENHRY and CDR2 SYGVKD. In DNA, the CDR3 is TGTGCCATCAAGGGGACAGGGTACACTGAAGCTTTCTTT. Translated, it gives CAIKGTGYTEAFF.